This TCR beta chain was recovered during a study of OX40 agonist ivuxolimab in advanced cancers. The table lists this clone with a few counts. Its target is not known. Overall study findings and caveats: Antigen specificity of clonally expanded peripheral T cells was not established.

Data came from immunoSEQ multiplex PCR; TCRdb stores just in-frame clones and leaves some out. The sample carries around 80,000 clones, roughly 87% recorded once. The sample consisted of CD4+ or CD8+ T cells sorted from blood, taken in a trial of the OX40 agonist ivuxolimab. This clonotype originated in an adult with an advanced solid tumor such as melanoma, head and neck, liver or kidney cancer.

The CDR3 reads CASKGGSGEAFF. DNA of the CDR3: TGTGCCAGCAAGGGGGGCAGTGGTGAAGCTTTCTTT. This chain links TRBV2 with TRBJ1-1, with TRBD1 as a possible D gene (6 bases). The germline V gene encodes CDR1 SNHLY and CDR2 FYNNEI. The CDR3 is 12 residues long. V lost 7 bases to trimming and J lost 7 bases, with 13 bases between them. Together with reference TRBV2 and TRBJ1-1, the CDR3 gives the full variable domain: EPEVTQTPSHQVTQMGQEVILRCVPISNHLYFYWYRQILGQKVEFLVSFYNNEISEKSEIFDDQFSVERPDGSNFTLKIRSTKLEDSAMYFCASKGGSGEAFFGQGTRLTVV.